The clone carrying this T cell receptor beta chain was observed many times. The data belong to a study of CD8 T cells in ankylosing spondylitis. TCRdb recomputed calls from the 5' RACE reads with MiXCR, one row per CDR3 protein. The sample holds 150,000 to 200,000 distinct CDR3 sequences, over 15% seen once. This CDR3 region has 15 residues. V dropped 3 bases and J dropped 6 bases, with 17 bases sitting between them. Germline CDR1 WSHSY, CDR2 SAAADI. Sequencing was carried out using blood, either unsorted or a sorted T cell fraction (not recorded which). This sequence joins TRBV10-2 and TRBJ1-2; possibly TRBD1 for D (5 bases). The TCR originated in a male donor aged 5 to 30 with ankylosing spondylitis or in good health (not recorded which). DNA for the CDR3: TGCGCCAGCAGTGATCGTCGTCGGGGGAAGGATGGCTACACCTTC. The encoded protein is CASSDRRRGKDGYTF.